The entry that follows covers one T cell receptor beta chain sequence. Its target is unknown. The study ran its PCR with 60 Vbeta and 13 Jbeta primers. Measured with immunoSEQ multiplex PCR; TCRdb has only the in-frame clones, and not every one. In the table there are about 180,000 clones, 75% to 80% of which are singletons. These data come from a study of cytomegalovirus exposure and HLA in healthy donors. About the research overall: Previous work identified 95 million to 120 million unique TCR beta sequences from about 179 million T cells.

Study-wide results and limits: Most of the TCR beta V segments (in an earlier analysis) were productive either about 87% or about 30% of the time. It is likely that the observed cluster of highly shared sequence variants was a sequencing artifact.

The CDR3 length is 15 residues. Germline CDR1 SGHTA, CDR2 FQGNSA. V usage is TRBV7-2 and J usage is TRBJ2-5, with D unresolved. TRBJ2-7 explains the end of the DNA better; the J call may be wrong. Source material: PBMCs. This TCR was sampled from a man aged 40-55 years in good health and CMV-seropositive. CDR3 DNA sequence: TGTGCCAGCAGCCGCGACTTCGCCCAGTCCTACGAGCAGTACTTC. This encodes CASSRDFAQSYEQYF.